The rows below give T cell receptor beta chains drawn from one sample of a study of shared clonotypes between healthy human individuals. The protocol was immunoSEQ multiplex PCR, while the TCRdb copy is restricted to in-frame clones and leaves out a portion. Of more than 1.2 million clones in the sample, around 98.5% were seen once. Sample: naive CD4+ T cells sorted from blood. The receptors originated from a man aged 25 to 40 in good health. Both conserved end residues are part of each CDR3. A D gene is named only where the DNA matches it firmly. Clone sizes are given selectively: once, few, many, or a class where the clone is expanded.

V gene	clone size	J gene	D gene	CDR3 protein	CDR3 DNA
TRBV18	NA	TRBJ1-1	TRBD1	CASSPGTGWGNTEAFF	TGTGCCAGCTCACCAGGGACAGGGTGGGGGAACACTGAAGCTTTCTTT
TRBV18	NA	TRBJ2-7	NA	CASSTSAGASSYEQYF	TGTGCCAGCTCAACGTCTGCAGGGGCGAGCTCCTACGAGCAGTACTTC
TRBV12-5	NA	TRBJ1-5	TRBD1	CASGPGTGNQPQHF	TGTGCTAGTGGTCCCGGGACAGGTAATCAGCCCCAGCATTTT
TRBV28	once	TRBJ2-7	NA	CASRGAAAYEQYF	TGTGCCAGCAGGGGAGCTGCTGCCTACGAGCAGTACTTC
TRBV7-2	NA	TRBJ2-2	NA	CASSLMAGTLNTGELFF	TGTGCCAGCAGCTTAATGGCCGGGACACTGAACACCGGGGAGCTGTTTTTT
TRBV10-3	NA	TRBJ2-2	NA	CAIRTVSNTGELFF	TGTGCCATTCGGACAGTTTCGAACACCGGGGAGCTGTTTTTT
TRBV4-1	once	TRBJ1-4	NA	CASSQDRETGVGEKLFF	TGCGCCAGCAGCCAAGATCGGGAGACAGGAGTAGGTGAAAAACTGTTTTTT
TRBV4-1	NA	TRBJ2-7	NA	CASSQNPARYEQYF	TGCGCCAGCAGCCAAAACCCAGCCAGGTACGAGCAGTACTTC
TRBV5-1	NA	TRBJ2-5	NA	CASGGTGDSQETQYF	TGCGCCAGCGGAGGGACGGGAGACTCCCAAGAGACCCAGTACTTC
TRBV7-7	NA	TRBJ2-7	TRBD2	CASSLSGSYEQYF	TGTGCTAGCAGCTTAAGCGGGAGCTACGAGCAGTACTTC
TRBV5-1	NA	TRBJ2-7	NA	CASSLEGVYEQYF	TGCGCCAGCAGCTTGGAGGGGGTCTACGAGCAGTACTTC
TRBV18	NA	TRBJ2-5	TRBD2	CASSRLTGGPETQYF	TGTGCCAGCTCACGATTAACGGGAGGGCCGGAGACCCAGTACTTC
TRBV5-1	NA	TRBJ1-4	NA	CASSLFPGSGEKLFF	TGCGCCAGCAGCTTGTTTCCAGGGTCTGGGGAAAAACTGTTTTTT
TRBV19	NA	TRBJ2-2	TRBD2	CASSKASGANTGELFF	TGTGCCAGTAGTAAAGCTAGCGGTGCGAACACCGGGGAGCTGTTTTTT
TRBV18	once	TRBJ1-1	NA	CASSLTGNTEAFF	TGTGCCAGCTCGCTTACAGGGAACACGGAAGCTTTCTTT
TRBV19	NA	TRBJ2-6	NA	CASSRDTDFSGANVLTF	TGTGCCAGTAGTAGAGACACAGATTTCTCTGGGGCCAACGTCCTGACTTTC
TRBV18	once	TRBJ1-1	NA	CASSPGGRLNTEAFF	TGTGCCAGCTCACCGGGGGGGCGGCTGAACACTGAAGCTTTCTTT
TRBV18	NA	TRBJ1-1	TRBD1	CASSPGQGIGNTEAFF	TGTGCCAGCTCACCTGGACAGGGTATCGGGAACACTGAAGCTTTCTTT
TRBV11-1	NA	TRBJ2-5	TRBD1	CASSLTGQREETQYF	TGTGCCAGCAGCTTAACGGGACAGAGAGAAGAGACCCAGTACTTC
TRBV29-1	NA	TRBJ1-1	NA	CSAVLLTEAFF	TGCAGCGCCGTCCTCCTCACTGAAGCTTTCTTT
TRBV10-3	NA	TRBJ1-1	NA	CAIRDDGTPNTEAFF	TGTGCCATCAGAGACGATGGGACACCCAACACTGAAGCTTTCTTT
TRBV9	NA	TRBJ2-7	NA	CASSVGTGFYEQYF	TGTGCCAGCAGCGTCGGGACTGGATTCTACGAGCAGTACTTC
TRBV18	NA	TRBJ2-7	NA	CASSPLNANYEQYF	TGTGCCAGCTCACCACTCAACGCCAATTACGAGCAGTACTTC
TRBV5-1	NA	TRBJ2-3	TRBD2	CASSGLAGGGADTQYF	TGCGCCAGCAGCGGATTAGCGGGAGGGGGTGCAGATACGCAGTATTTT
TRBV7-7	NA	TRBJ2-5	NA	CASSLAGDPTETQYF	TGTGCCAGCAGCTTAGCAGGGGATCCCACCGAGACCCAGTACTTC
TRBV25-1	NA	TRBJ2-3	TRBD2	CASSVLAGGPRLTDTQYF	TGTGCCAGCAGTGTACTAGCGGGAGGGCCAAGGCTGACAGATACGCAGTATTTT
TRBV5-1	NA	TRBJ1-5	NA	CASSLDGDLNQPQHF	TGCGCCAGCAGCTTGGATGGGGACCTCAATCAGCCCCAGCATTTT
TRBV7-9	NA	TRBJ2-7	NA	CASSLATRLSSYEQYF	TGTGCCAGCAGCTTAGCGACGCGGCTGTCGTCCTACGAGCAGTACTTC
TRBV7-8	NA	TRBJ1-5	NA	CASSLAPNKGPNQPQHF	TGTGCCAGCAGCTTAGCCCCCAATAAGGGCCCTAATCAGCCCCAGCATTTT
TRBV4-3	NA	TRBJ2-1	NA	CASSQEGRSSSYNEQFF	TGCGCCAGCAGCCAAGAGGGAAGGTCTAGCTCCTACAATGAGCAGTTCTTC
TRBV7-7	NA	TRBJ2-1	TRBD2	CASSVGLAGGNEQFF	TGTGCTAGCAGCGTTGGACTAGCGGGAGGGAATGAGCAGTTCTTC
TRBV2	NA	TRBJ2-2	NA	CASTPQGPGELFF	TGTGCCAGCACCCCACAGGGACCCGGGGAGCTGTTTTTT
TRBV7-9	NA	TRBJ2-7	NA	CASSPPPGYEQYF	TGTGCCAGCAGCCCCCCCCCAGGGTACGAGCAGTACTTC
TRBV6-5	NA	TRBJ2-5	NA	CASSYSTTQETQYF	TGTGCCAGCAGTTACTCGACAACCCAAGAGACCCAGTACTTC
TRBV7-7	NA	TRBJ2-1	NA	CASSSTILRTPDEQFF	TGTGCCAGCAGCTCTACGATACTTCGGACCCCCGATGAGCAGTTCTTC
TRBV28	NA	TRBJ1-5	NA	CASSLKGQPQHF	TGTGCCAGCAGTTTAAAGGGTCAGCCCCAGCATTTT
TRBV9	NA	TRBJ2-7	NA	CASSVGNRASSYEQYF	TGTGCCAGCAGCGTAGGAAACAGGGCGAGCTCCTACGAGCAGTACTTC
TRBV6-1	NA	TRBJ2-7	TRBD1	CARLKQGETYEQYF	TGTGCCAGGCTTAAGCAGGGGGAAACCTACGAGCAGTACTTC
TRBV5-8	NA	TRBJ1-4	NA	CASSLAPITTNEKLFF	TGTGCCAGCAGCTTGGCCCCCATAACAACTAATGAAAAACTGTTTTTT
TRBV19	NA	TRBJ2-4	NA	CASRLVGEGNIQYF	TGTGCCAGTAGGCTAGTGGGTGAAGGGAACATTCAGTACTTC
TRBV5-4	NA	TRBJ2-2	TRBD2	CASSFNQRLAANTGELFF	TGTGCCAGCAGCTTCAATCAGCGACTAGCGGCGAACACCGGGGAGCTGTTTTTT
TRBV25-1	NA	TRBJ2-2	TRBD1	CASRRGQGPNTGELFF	TGTGCCAGCAGACGGGGACAGGGGCCGAACACCGGGGAGCTGTTTTTT
TRBV7-6	NA	TRBJ2-1	TRBD1	CASSSGQGRANEQFF	TGTGCCAGCAGCTCCGGACAGGGGAGAGCTAATGAGCAGTTCTTC
TRBV28	NA	TRBJ2-7	NA	CATGQALYEQYF	TGTGCCACAGGACAAGCCCTCTACGAGCAGTACTTC
TRBV6-4	once	TRBJ2-2	NA	CASSAEITGELFF	TGTGCCAGCAGTGCAGAGATCACCGGGGAGCTGTTTTTT
TRBV7-7	NA	TRBJ2-1	NA	CASSLAPVSYNEQFF	TGTGCTAGCAGCTTAGCCCCTGTTTCCTACAATGAGCAGTTCTTC
TRBV7-9	NA	TRBJ1-1	TRBD1	CASTRTGQNTEAFF	TGTGCCAGCACCAGGACAGGGCAGAACACTGAAGCTTTCTTT
TRBV27	NA	TRBJ2-3	TRBD2	CASSFLGGAGANTDTQYF	TGTGCCAGCAGTTTTTTAGGAGGGGCGGGAGCCAACACAGATACGCAGTATTTT